Below are 32 T cell receptor beta chains sequenced from a single sample in a study of blood T cell repertoires in COVID-19. Generated by immunoSEQ multiplex PCR, the TCRdb table keeps only in-frame clones and is missing some. Of fewer than 130,000 clones listed, roughly four fifths are singletons. The specimen sequenced was peripheral blood. These receptors all come from a man between 65 and 85 years old with active or convalescent COVID-19.

V and J are TRBV4-1 and TRBJ1-5; D possibly corresponds to TRBD1 (6 bases). This CDR3 has 16 residues. Germline assignment: CDR1 MGHRA and CDR2 YSYEKL. V was clipped by 0 bases and J by 4 bases, with 13 bases between them. DNA for the CDR3: TGCGCCAGCAGCCAAGAATTAACAGGGTGGAATCAGCCCCAGCATTTT. Translated: CASSQELTGWNQPQHF.

The chain couples TRBV30 to TRBJ2-2; 10 bases are a match to TRBD1. This CDR3 has 13 residues. CDR1 is GTSNPN and CDR2 is SVGIG in the germline V gene (reference sequence). V was clipped by 8 bases and J by 5 bases; unmatched bases: 5. The CDR3 sequence: CARGQGLTGELFF. CDR3 sequence (DNA): TGTGCCCGGGGACAGGGGTTGACCGGGGAGCTGTTTTTT.

CDR3 nucleotides: TGTGCCAGCAGTTTCGCCGGGACAGCGAACACCGGGGAGCTGTTTTTT. This gives the protein CASSFAGTANTGELFF. V gene TRBV2 combines with J gene TRBJ2-2; 7 positions agree with TRBD1. The germline CDR1 and CDR2 sequences are SNHLY and FYNNEI. This CDR3 has 16 amino acids. V lost 5 bases, J lost 0 bases, and 6 bases stayed unmatched.

The CDR3 sequence: CASSPTGLGGSPLHF. Here the CDR3 DNA reads TGCGCCAGCAGCCCGACGGGACTGGGGGGTTCACCCCTCCACTTT. The gene calls are TRBV5-1 and TRBJ1-6; D might be TRBD1 (5 bases). Germline lookup yields CDR1 SGHRS and CDR2 YFSETQ. The CDR3 runs to 15 residues. Trimming cost V 4 bases and J 9 bases, with 17 bases left between them.

This clone came up a few times. V is TRBV7-9 and J is TRBJ1-1; D call uncertain. The V end was cut by 7 bases, the J end by 0 bases, with 6 bases between. Germline values: CDR1 SEHNR, CDR2 FQNEAQ (reference sequence). This CDR3 has 12 residues. The DNA of the CDR3 is TGTGCCAGCACACAAATGAACACTGAAGCTTTCTTT. Amino acid sequence: CASTQMNTEAFF. Combining the CDR3 with reference TRBV7-9 and TRBJ1-1 gives the whole variable domain DTGVSQNPRHKITKRGQNVTFRCDPISEHNRLYWYRQTLGQGPEFLTYFQNEAQLEKSRLLSDRFSAERPKGSFSTLEIQRTEQGDSAMYLCASTQMNTEAFFGQGTRLTVV.

About this clone: This specimen includes other DNA sequences encoding the same CDR3. The chain joins TRBV5-1 to TRBJ2-5, with 7 nucleotides matching TRBD2. The CDR3 loop spans 13 amino acids. V was pared by 0 bases and J by 4 bases, with 0 bases of the junction left unmatched. The germline gives CDR1 SGHRS, CDR2 YFSETQ. CDR3 sequence: CASSLAGGETQYF. Written as DNA, the CDR3 is TGCGCCAGCAGCTTGGCGGGGGGAGAGACCCAGTACTTC.

CDR3 in DNA: TGTGCCAGCACCTCAGAGGGCGCGGGGTGGGCAGATACGCAGTATTTT. It translates to CASTSEGAGWADTQYF. This chain connects TRBV2 to TRBJ2-3; D may be TRBD2 (6 bases). This CDR3 has 16 residues. Germline V lookup: CDR1 SNHLY, CDR2 FYNNEI. V was cut by 7 bases and J by 4 bases, with 21 bases left in between.

This sequence joins TRBV10-2 and TRBJ1-2; the D is unclear. V lost 7 bases to trimming and J lost 4 bases, with 10 bases between them. The CDR3 length is 12 residues. CDR1 is WSHSY and CDR2 is SAAADI in the germline V gene. CDR3 in amino acids: CASTSGFYGYTF. The CDR3 bases are TGCGCCAGCACGTCAGGCTTCTATGGCTACACCTTC.

V is TRBV18 and J is TRBJ2-5, with 8 bases lining up with TRBD1. The CDR3 has 15 residues. Germline V lookup: CDR1 KGHSH, CDR2 LQKENI. The V gene end was trimmed by 5 bases and the J gene end by 3 bases; junction bases not matched to a gene: 8. The CDR3 region is CASSTGTGNEETQYF. CDR3 sequence (DNA): TGTGCCAGCTCAACCGGGACAGGAAACGAAGAGACCCAGTACTTC.

This clone was detected once. The chain joins TRBV27 to TRBJ1-1; D not certain. V lost 6 bases to trimming and J lost 1 base, with 12 bases between them. CDR1 MNHEY and CDR2 SMNVEV come from the germline V gene (reference sequence). The CDR3 is made up of 14 amino acids. This CDR3 reads CASRARYANTEAFF. The CDR3, as DNA: TGTGCCAGCAGAGCTCGTTACGCGAACACTGAAGCTTTCTTT.

This chain connects TRBV29-1 to TRBJ2-1; D unclear. This CDR3 region has 16 residues. Germline assignment: CDR1 SQVTM and CDR2 ANQGSEA. With 4 bases removed from V and 3 bases from J, the gap between germline ends came to 19 bases. The CDR3, as DNA: TGCAGCGTTGCCGGAACGGCGGAGATCCTCTACAATGAGCAGTTCTTC. This sequence encodes CSVAGTAEILYNEQFF.

The chain couples TRBV30 to TRBJ1-3; perhaps TRBD1 as D (5 bases). The CDR3 sequence is 15 residues long. Deletions cut 3 bases from V and 0 bases from J, with 12 bases between. The germline gives CDR1 GTSNPN, CDR2 SVGIG (reference sequence). The CDR3 DNA sequence: TGTGCCTGGAGACCGCGGACAAGCTCTGGAAACACCATATATTTT. Translation: CAWRPRTSSGNTIYF.

The chain employs TRBV30 and TRBJ1-2; D might be TRBD1 (6 bases). V was pared by 0 bases and J by 8 bases, with 16 bases between. The length of the CDR3 is 14 residues. Germline-derived CDR1 and CDR2 are GTSNPN and SVGIG (reference sequence). CDR3 DNA sequence: TGTGCCTGGAGTGTATCGGGGGGCGCCGGCGGCTACACCTTC. Protein: CAWSVSGGAGGYTF.

The chain joins TRBV21-1 to TRBJ1-2; TRBD1 is the table's D call, not checked against the DNA. TRBV21-1 is listed as a pseudogene. The CDR3 has 14 residues. DNA for the CDR3: TGTGCCAGCATCTTAGGGGGCTCTGGCTATGGCTACACCTTC. Translated, it gives CASILGGSGYGYTF.

The rearrangement joins TRBV7-7 to TRBJ2-2, with D possibly TRBD2 on 5 matching bases. CDR3 length: 14 amino acids. Trimming took 4 bases from V and 2 from J, leaving 8 bases between them. In germline, CDR1 is SSHAT, CDR2 FNYEAQ (reference sequence). The CDR3 DNA reads TGTGCCAGCAGCTGGACTGGAAACACCGGGGAGCTGTTTTTT. This translates into CASSWTGNTGELFF.

The chain uses TRBV5-1 and TRBJ1-6; TRBD1 is a possible D gene (6 bases). The ends were cut back, 1 base at V and 4 bases at J, with 9 bases in the middle. Germline V gene data show CDR1 as SGHRS and CDR2 as YFSETQ. The CDR3 is 15 residues long. The CDR3 is CASSLLGGYNSPLHF. In DNA form, the CDR3 reads TGCGCCAGCAGCTTGCTAGGGGGATATAATTCACCCCTCCACTTT.

This clone was counted once. The chain links TRBV29-1 to TRBJ2-3, with D perhaps matching TRBD2 (7 bases). Trimming stripped 7 bases from V and 4 bases from J, with 15 bases between. The CDR3 loop spans 13 amino acids. Germline V gene lookup returns CDR1 SQVTM and CDR2 ANQGSEA. The CDR3 reads CSALRGGADTQYF. CDR3 coding DNA: TGCAGCGCCCTGAGGGGGGGGGCAGATACGCAGTATTTT.

The J gene is TRBJ2-3, the V gene TRBV2, with 7 bases lining up with TRBD2. The CDR3 length is 15 residues. Germline CDR1 and CDR2: SNHLY and FYNNEI. Germline trimming cut 1 base from V and 1 base from J; bases unmatched to any gene: 2. The CDR3 here is CASSEDRGGTDTQYF. CDR3 DNA sequence: TGTGCCAGCAGTGAAGATCGGGGGGGCACAGATACGCAGTATTTT.

J is TRBJ1-5 and V is TRBV28, with 9 bases aligning to TRBD1. The ends lost 7 bases at V and 6 bases at J; junction bases unmatched: 7. This CDR3 region has 14 residues. Germline V gene lookup returns CDR1 MDHEN and CDR2 SYDVKM. The CDR3 sequence is CASISRQGGQPQHF. CDR3 coding DNA: TGTGCCAGCATCTCCAGACAGGGGGGTCAGCCCCAGCATTTT.

The CDR3 here is CASSLETGRTDTQYF. DNA for the CDR3: TGCGCCAGCAGCTTGGAGACAGGGAGAACAGATACGCAGTATTTT. The rearrangement links TRBV5-1 to TRBJ2-3; TRBD1 agrees at 7 bases. The CDR3 is made up of 15 amino acids. Per germline, CDR1 SGHRS and CDR2 YFSETQ. V dropped 0 bases and J dropped 3; count of bases not matched to a gene: 4.

This clone has a handful of counts. This chain links TRBV6-5 with TRBJ1-4, with 7 bases fitting TRBD1. Germline loops: CDR1 MNHEY, CDR2 SVGAGI. The junction had 2 bases not matched to a gene; V was cut back by 7 bases and J by 6 bases. The CDR3 loop spans 12 amino acids. The CDR3 is CASTGQDEKLFF. CDR3 DNA sequence: TGTGCCAGCACCGGACAGGATGAAAAACTGTTTTTT.

This clone has more than one count but fewer than ten. The chain is built from TRBV3-1 (or the pseudogene TRBV3-2) and TRBJ1-2; no reliable D call. The V end was cut by 2 bases, the J end by 8 bases, with 6 bases between. This CDR3 spans 11 amino acids. Germline V gene sequence: CDR1 LGHDT, CDR2 YNNKEL (reference sequence). The CDR3 DNA follows: TGTGCCAGCAGCCAATTCGGGGGCTACACCTTC. Residues: CASSQFGGYTF.

This chain uses TRBV11-2 with TRBJ2-1; 10 bases fit TRBD2. The CDR3 has 15 residues. J gave up 1 base and V 7 bases, and 4 bases lay outside the gene matches. Germline assignment: CDR1 SGHAT and CDR2 FQNNGV. The CDR3, as DNA: TGTGCCAGCATCCGGACTAGCGGTTCCTACAATGAGCAGTTCTTC. It specifies CASIRTSGSYNEQFF.

V gene TRBV2 combines with J gene TRBJ2-2, with TRBD2 as a possible D gene (5 bases). V lost 4 bases, J lost 5 bases, and 11 bases lay in between. CDR3 size: 14 residues. CDR1 SNHLY and CDR2 FYNNEI come from the germline V gene. CDR3 nucleotide sequence: TGTGCCAGCAGTGGAGGGAAAGGTACCGGGGAGCTGTTTTTT. Amino acid sequence: CASSGGKGTGELFF.

This clone was detected only once. The chain has TRBV19 and TRBJ1-6; TRBD1 is a possible D gene (5 bases). The germline V gene has CDR1 LNHDA and CDR2 SQIVND (reference sequence). This CDR3 spans 16 amino acids. Trimming stripped 4 bases from V and 1 base from J, with 11 bases between. CDR3 residues: CASSNAGLSYNSPLHF. Written as DNA, the CDR3 is TGTGCCAGTAGTAACGCAGGGTTATCCTATAATTCACCCCTCCACTTT.

This sequence joins TRBV3-1 (or the pseudogene TRBV3-2) and TRBJ2-5; tentatively, D is TRBD2 (6 bases). This CDR3 comprises 12 residues. V dropped 4 bases and J dropped 14 bases, with 17 bases sitting between them. The germline gives CDR1 LGHDT, CDR2 YNNKEL (reference sequence). The CDR3 coding sequence is TGTGCCAGCAGCCCCCCCCTGAGCGGGCCATACTTC. Amino acids: CASSPPLSGPYF.

The chain is built from TRBV7-9 and TRBJ1-4, with D tentatively TRBD1 (6 bases). Looked up from germline, CDR1 is SEHNR and CDR2 is FQNEAQ (reference sequence). The CDR3 totals 13 residues. The V and J ends lost 11 bases and 3 bases respectively, with 13 bases between them. DNA of the CDR3: TGTGCCTCAAAACAGGGTGCTAATGAAAAACTGTTTTTT. It encodes CASKQGANEKLFF.

The chain has TRBV6-5 and TRBJ1-1, with D unclear. The CDR3 covers 10 residues. The V end lost 7 bases, the J end lost 8 bases, and 8 bases lay between the germline ends. From germline, CDR1 is MNHEY and CDR2 SVGAGI. Here the CDR3 DNA reads TGTGCCAGCACCCGCAGGGAAGCTTTCTTT. Its translation is CASTRREAFF.

The chain carries TRBV5-1 and TRBJ2-1; 11 bases align to TRBD2. The CDR3 is made up of 16 amino acids. The V gene end was trimmed by 0 bases and the J gene end by 10 bases; junction bases not matched to a gene: 9. The V gene's germline CDR1 is SGHRS and CDR2 YFSETQ. The CDR3 region is CASSLVVAGGKLEQFF. The CDR3 nucleotides read TGCGCCAGCAGCTTGGTTGTAGCGGGGGGGAAGTTGGAGCAGTTCTTC.

This clone was observed a few times. The chain is built from TRBV21-1 and TRBJ1-2; the table assigns TRBD1, which was not confirmed against the DNA. TRBV21-1 corresponds to a pseudogene. CDR3 length: 18 residues. The CDR3 here is CASSKWAPGQLSHYGYTF. The CDR3 coding sequence is TGTGCCAGCAGCAAATGGGCACCGGGACAGCTAAGCCACTATGGCTACACCTTC.

This chain uses TRBV11-3 with TRBJ2-3; D unresolved. Trimming stripped 0 bases from V and 1 base from J, with 5 bases between. The CDR3 runs 14 residues. The germline CDR1 and CDR2 sequences are SGHNT and YENEEA. CDR3 amino acids: CASSLEPGTDTQYF. CDR3 DNA sequence: TGTGCCAGCAGCTTAGAGCCAGGCACAGATACGCAGTATTTT.

J is TRBJ1-6 and V is TRBV6-4; 7 bases fit TRBD1. CDR1 is MRHNA, CDR2 SNTAGT, per germline. The junction had 3 bases not matched to a gene; V was cut back by 5 bases and J by 5 bases. The CDR3 contains 14 residues. The CDR3 DNA reads TGTGCCAGCAGTCCCACAGGGGATAATTCACCCCTCCACTTT. Translating it yields CASSPTGDNSPLHF.